This T cell receptor (beta chain) was sequenced during a study of blood T cell repertoires in COVID-19. Study summary: Whether acute or convalescent, the COVID-19 samples came from the United States, Italy and Spain. T cells, B-cell-depleted T cells, or PBMCs provided the cDNA or gDNA that served as material.

Germline V lookup: CDR1 SNHLY, CDR2 FYNNEI. The CDR3 contains 12 residues. Trimming shortened V by 9 bases and J by 5 bases, and 11 bases separated the two germline ends. This clone was observed a handful of times. In the authors' methods: Estimation of nucleated cell counts was performed using reference gene primer amplification. TCRdb's table, derived via immunoSEQ multiplex PCR, lists solely in-frame clones and lacks some. V and J calls and clone size are copied from that table; D and trimming were computed from the DNA. This sample has roughly 300,000 clones, with about nine tenths found just once.

The rearrangement uses TRBV2 and TRBJ1-5, with D uncertain. The receptor's source is a woman aged 18-29 years who had recovered from COVID-19. The specimen sequenced was PBMCs or T cells enriched from blood (not recorded which). CDR3: CASKQDYQPQHF. The CDR3 DNA reads as TGTGCCAGTAAGCAGGATTATCAGCCCCAGCATTTT.